The text below deals with one T cell receptor beta chain. The data were obtained in a study of T cells after somatic rescue of genetic block. TCRdb's table, derived via immunoSEQ multiplex PCR, lists solely in-frame clones and lacks some. This table holds 45,000 to 70,000 clones, about 96% found once. The TCR sequence derives from a child under three years old. Input material: peripheral blood mononuclear cells (PBMCs).

CDR3 nucleotide sequence: TGTGCCAGCAGCGTAGTAGGCAGGGGGCGAGGACAGCCCCAGCATTTT. It encodes CASSVVGRGRGQPQHF. V is TRBV9 and J is TRBJ1-5, with 8 positions matching TRBD1. Germline V gene data show CDR1 as SGDLS and CDR2 as YYNGEE. The CDR3 length is 16 residues. Unmatched junction bases numbered 9, after V lost 0 bases and J lost 7 bases.